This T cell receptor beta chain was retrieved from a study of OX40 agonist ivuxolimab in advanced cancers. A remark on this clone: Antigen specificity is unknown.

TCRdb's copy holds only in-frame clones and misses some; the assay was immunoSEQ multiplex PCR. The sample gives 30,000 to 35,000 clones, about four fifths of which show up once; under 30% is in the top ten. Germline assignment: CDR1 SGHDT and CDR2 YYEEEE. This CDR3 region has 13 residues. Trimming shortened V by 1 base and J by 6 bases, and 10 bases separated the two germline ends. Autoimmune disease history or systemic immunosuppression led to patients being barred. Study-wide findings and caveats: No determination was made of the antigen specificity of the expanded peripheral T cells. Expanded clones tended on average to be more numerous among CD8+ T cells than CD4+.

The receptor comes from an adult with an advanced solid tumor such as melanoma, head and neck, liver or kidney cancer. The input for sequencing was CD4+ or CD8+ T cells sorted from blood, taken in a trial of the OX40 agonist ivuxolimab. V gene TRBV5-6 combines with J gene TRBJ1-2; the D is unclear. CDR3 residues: CASSLRGFDGYTF. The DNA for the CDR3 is TGTGCCAGCAGCTTGCGGGGTTTCGATGGCTACACCTTC.